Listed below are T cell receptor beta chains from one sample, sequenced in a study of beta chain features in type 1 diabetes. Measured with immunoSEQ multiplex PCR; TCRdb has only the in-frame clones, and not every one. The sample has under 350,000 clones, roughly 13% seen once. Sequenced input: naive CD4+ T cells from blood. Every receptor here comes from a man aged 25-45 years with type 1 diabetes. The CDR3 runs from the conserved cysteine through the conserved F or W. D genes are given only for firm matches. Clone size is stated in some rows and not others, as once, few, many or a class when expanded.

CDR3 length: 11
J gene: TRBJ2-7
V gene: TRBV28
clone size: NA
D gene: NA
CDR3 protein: CAIYGEKRQYF
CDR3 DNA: TGTGCCATTTACGGGGAAAAAAGGCAGTACTTC

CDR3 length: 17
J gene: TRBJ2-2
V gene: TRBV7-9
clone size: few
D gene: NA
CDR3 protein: CASSPSGIPTNTGELFF
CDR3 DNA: TGTGCCAGCAGCCCCTCGGGAATTCCTACGAACACCGGGGAGCTGTTTTTT

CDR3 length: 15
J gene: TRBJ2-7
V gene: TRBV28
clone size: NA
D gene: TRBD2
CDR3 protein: CASSSVRDYSYEQYF
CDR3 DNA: TGTGCCAGCAGCTCCGTCCGGGACTACTCCTACGAGCAGTACTTC

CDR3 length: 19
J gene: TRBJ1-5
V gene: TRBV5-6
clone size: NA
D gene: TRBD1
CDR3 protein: CASGPGKGAVALSNQPQHF
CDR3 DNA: TGTGCCAGCGGACCCGGGAAGGGGGCCGTGGCCCTTAGCAATCAGCCCCAGCATTTT

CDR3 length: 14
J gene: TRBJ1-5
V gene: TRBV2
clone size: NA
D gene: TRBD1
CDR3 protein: CASGGTGLNQPQHF
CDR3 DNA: TGTGCCAGCGGGGGGACAGGCCTCAATCAGCCCCAGCATTTT

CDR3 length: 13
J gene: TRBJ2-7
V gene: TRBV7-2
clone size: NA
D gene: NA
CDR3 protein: CASSLTTFYEQYF
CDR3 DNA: TGTGCCAGCAGCCTGACTACTTTCTACGAGCAGTACTTC

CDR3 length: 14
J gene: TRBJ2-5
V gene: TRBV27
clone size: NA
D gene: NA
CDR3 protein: CASSSGRGWETQYF
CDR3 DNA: TGTGCCAGCAGTTCCGGAAGAGGGTGGGAGACCCAGTACTTC

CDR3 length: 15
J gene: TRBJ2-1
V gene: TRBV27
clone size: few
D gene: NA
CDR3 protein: CASTSGLPQGNEQFF
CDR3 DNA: TGTGCCAGCACCTCGGGACTGCCCCAGGGCAATGAGCAGTTCTTC

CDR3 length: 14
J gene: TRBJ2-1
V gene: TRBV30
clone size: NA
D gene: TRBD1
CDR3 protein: CAWTWDRGSSEQFF
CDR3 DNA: TGTGCCTGGACTTGGGACAGGGGATCCAGTGAGCAGTTCTTC

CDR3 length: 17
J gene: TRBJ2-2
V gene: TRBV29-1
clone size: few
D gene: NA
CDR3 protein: CSVGGRGDGKKAGELFF
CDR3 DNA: TGCAGCGTTGGAGGGAGGGGGGACGGGAAAAAGGCCGGGGAGCTGTTTTTT

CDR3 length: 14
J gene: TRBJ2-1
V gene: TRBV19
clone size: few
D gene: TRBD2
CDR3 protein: CASVTSGRADEQFF
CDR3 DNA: TGTGCCAGTGTGACTAGCGGGAGGGCGGATGAGCAGTTCTTC

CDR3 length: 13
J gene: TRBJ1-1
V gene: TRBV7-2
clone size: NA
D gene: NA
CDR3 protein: CASNSGTMTEAFF
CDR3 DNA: TGTGCCAGCAACTCCGGGACAATGACTGAAGCTTTCTTT

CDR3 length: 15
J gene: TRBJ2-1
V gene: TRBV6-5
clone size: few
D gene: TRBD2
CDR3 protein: CASSYQGLAGNEQFF
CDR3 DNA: TGTGCCAGCAGCTACCAGGGACTAGCGGGTAATGAGCAGTTCTTC

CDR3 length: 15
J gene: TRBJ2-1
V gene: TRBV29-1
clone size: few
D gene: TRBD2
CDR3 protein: CSLHSGSSPYNEQFF
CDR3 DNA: TGCAGCCTTCATAGCGGGAGTAGCCCCTACAATGAGCAGTTCTTC

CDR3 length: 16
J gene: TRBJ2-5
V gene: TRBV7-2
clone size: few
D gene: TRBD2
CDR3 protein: CASSLVVGLEGETQYF
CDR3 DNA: TGTGCCAGCAGCTTAGTTGTGGGACTAGAGGGGGAGACCCAGTACTTC

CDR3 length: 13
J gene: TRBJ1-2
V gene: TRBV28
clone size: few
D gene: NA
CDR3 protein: CASGVPSDSGYTF
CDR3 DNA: TGTGCCAGCGGAGTCCCTAGCGACTCTGGCTACACCTTC

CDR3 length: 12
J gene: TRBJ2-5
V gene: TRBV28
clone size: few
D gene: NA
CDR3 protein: CASRQPLETQYF
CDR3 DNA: TGTGCCAGCAGACAGCCCTTGGAGACCCAGTACTTC

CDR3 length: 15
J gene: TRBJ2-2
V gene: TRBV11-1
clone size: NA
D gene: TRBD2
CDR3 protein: CASSPGLADTGELFF
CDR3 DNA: TGTGCCAGCAGCCCGGGACTAGCGGACACCGGGGAGCTGTTTTTT

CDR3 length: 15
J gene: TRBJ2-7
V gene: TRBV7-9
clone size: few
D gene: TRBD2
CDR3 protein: CASSSPSGKPYEQYF
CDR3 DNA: TGTGCCAGCAGCTCGCCTAGCGGGAAACCCTACGAGCAGTACTTC